These 9 T cell receptor beta chains share one sample of origin, sequenced in a study of post-analysis software for immune sequencing data. Notes on the study in general: Included in a set of four or five TRBV segments more frequent in patients than controls were TRBV5-6, TRBV5-1 and TRBV20-1.

Prepared libraries of TCR beta cDNA carried unique molecular identifiers. Each CDR3 protein gets one entry after TCRdb re-called the PCR reads with MiXCR. Of 650,000 to 900,000 distinct CDR3 sequences in the sample, 46% were seen once. No antigen has been identified for these receptors. Input material: blood. The receptors originated from a girl aged 10-17 years with multiple sclerosis.

This rearrangement joins TRBV12-3 or TRBV12-4 to TRBJ2-7; 8 bases line up with TRBD2. The V and J ends lost 6 bases and 3 bases, in that order; junction bases with no gene match: 7. The CDR3 runs 14 residues. The CDR3 sequence: CASSQTSGYYEQYF. CDR3 nucleotides: TGTGCCAGCAGCCAAACTAGCGGATACTACGAGCAGTACTTC.

The count of this clonotype is one. The chain uses TRBV20-1 and TRBJ1-4; no reliable D call. This CDR3 is 14 amino acids long. The V and J ends lost 6 bases and 0 bases respectively, with 11 bases between them. CDR1 is DFQATT, CDR2 SNEGSKA, per germline (reference sequence). The CDR3 here is CSALLGATNEKLFF. CDR3 bases: TGCAGTGCCCTCCTTGGTGCAACTAATGAAAAACTGTTTTTT.

The CDR3 sequence: CSARDVQKSNQPQHF. The CDR3 DNA sequence: TGCAGTGCTAGAGACGTACAGAAAAGCAATCAGCCCCAGCATTTT. The chain links TRBV20-1 to TRBJ1-5; D gene unclear. Trimming removed 0 bases from V and 1 base from J, with 10 bases in between. The V gene's germline CDR1 is DFQATT and CDR2 SNEGSKA (reference sequence). This CDR3 has 15 residues.

The chain combines TRBV20-1 with TRBJ2-4; D remains unclear. Matching the DNA end better, TRBJ2-7 makes the J call doubtful. Germline V gene sequence: CDR1 DFQATT, CDR2 SNEGSKA (reference sequence). The CDR3 runs 13 residues. The CDR3 spells CSARGAASYEQYF. The CDR3 DNA sequence: TGCAGTGCTAGAGGGGCTGCCTCCTACGAGCAGTACTTC.

In this sample, this clonotype turned up a few times. The rearrangement joins TRBV12-3 or TRBV12-4 to TRBJ1-2; D perhaps matches TRBD1 (6 bases). The CDR3 contains 14 residues. The germline V and J ends were trimmed by 5 bases and 0 bases, with 10 bases remaining between them. CDR3 residues: CASSGGSTNYGYTF. The CDR3 DNA follows: TGTGCCAGCAGTGGGGGCAGCACTAACTATGGCTACACCTTC.

The J gene is TRBJ2-7, the V gene TRBV5-1, with a possible D match to TRBD2 (5 bases). Between the trimmed V and J ends, which lost 4 bases and 0 bases, there was a span of 14 bases. Germline V CDR1 and CDR2: SGHRS, YFSETQ. This CDR3 contains 15 residues. CDR3 DNA: TGCGCCAGCAGCCCCTCGATAAGCGGCTCCTACGAGCAGTACTTC. This encodes CASSPSISGSYEQYF.

The chain is built from TRBV12-3 or TRBV12-4 and TRBJ2-4; possibly TRBD1 for D (6 bases). The J call may be mistaken, given a closer DNA end match to TRBJ2-7. The CDR3 extends over 13 amino acids. CDR3 sequence (DNA): TGTGCCAGCAGTTTTCGGGACATCTACGAGCAGTACTTC. Amino acids: CASSFRDIYEQYF.

DNA for the CDR3: TGTGCCAGCAGTTACACTAACTACAATGAGCAGTTCTTC. This gives the protein CASSYTNYNEQFF. The chain recombines TRBV6-5 with TRBJ2-1; D not certain. The germline V and J ends were trimmed by 2 bases and 3 bases, with 5 bases remaining between them. Germline CDR1 is MNHEY and CDR2 is SVGAGI. CDR3 length: 13 residues.

For this clonotype: This sequence may be a read error, since a much larger clone differs from it by one base. The chain joins TRBV6-4 to TRBJ2-1, with TRBD2 identical over 12 bases. The CDR3 has 15 amino acids. CDR1 MRHNA and CDR2 SNTAGT come from the germline V gene. The chain's CDR3 is CACSTSGGSYNEQFF. For the CDR3, the DNA is TGTGCCTGCAGCACTAGCGGGGGGTCCTACAATGAGCAGTTCTTC.